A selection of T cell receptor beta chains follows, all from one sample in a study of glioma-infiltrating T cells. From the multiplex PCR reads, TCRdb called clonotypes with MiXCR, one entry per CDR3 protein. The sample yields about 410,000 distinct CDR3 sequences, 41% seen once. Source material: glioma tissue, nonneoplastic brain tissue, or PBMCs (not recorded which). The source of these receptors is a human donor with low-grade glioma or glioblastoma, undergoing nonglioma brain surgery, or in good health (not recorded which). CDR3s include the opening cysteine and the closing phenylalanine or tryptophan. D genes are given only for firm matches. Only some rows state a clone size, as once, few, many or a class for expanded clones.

TGTGCCAGCAGTTTGTTCCCGACTAGCAAGAGCACAGATACGCAGTATTTT	CASSLFPTSKSTDTQYF	TRBV28	TRBJ2-3	TRBD2	.
TGTGCCAGCAGCCGGTTCAGGGGGCAACAGACCCAGTACTTC	CASSRFRGQQTQYF	TRBV12-3/TRBV12-4	TRBJ2-5	TRBD1	few
TGTGCCAGCAGCTCTTATAGCGGGAGAGGGGCCGGGGAGCTGTTTTTT	CASSSYSGRGAGELFF	TRBV14	TRBJ2-2	TRBD2	once
TGTGCCAGCAGCCAAGTGGACAGACTCTACGAGCAGTACTTC	CASSQVDRLYEQYF	TRBV3-1	TRBJ2-7	.	.
TGTGCCAGCAGCCAAGATGAGAATGAGCAGTTCTTC	CASSQDENEQFF	TRBV3-1	TRBJ2-1	.	few
TGTGCCAGCAGCCCCCTGAGGGGGGCTCGTGAGACCCAGTACTTC	CASSPLRGARETQYF	TRBV7-9	TRBJ2-5	.	once
TGTGCCAGCGGGTCTGGGGGCGACGGCTATGGCTACACCTTC	CASGSGGDGYGYTF	TRBV7-6	TRBJ1-2	.	.
TGTGCCAGCAGTTTAGGGGCTAGCGGGTTTGTAGAGACCCAGTACTTC	CASSLGASGFVETQYF	TRBV28	TRBJ2-5	TRBD2	.
TGTGCCAGCAGTCGCGACAGTTTCAATAGCAATCAGCCCCAGCATTTT	CASSRDSFNSNQPQHF	TRBV6-1	TRBJ1-5	.	many
TGCGCCAGCAGCCAAGCCCCGGGTATTGGGTATGGCTACACCTTC	CASSQAPGIGYGYTF	TRBV4-1	TRBJ1-2	.	.
TGTGCCAGCAGTTACTCCAGGCCGGGAAACTACGAGCAGTACTTC	CASSYSRPGNYEQYF	TRBV27	TRBJ2-7	.	.
TGTGCCACCAGCCCACAGGGGGAAGAGACCCAGTACTTC	CATSPQGEETQYF	TRBV24-1	TRBJ2-5	TRBD1	.
TGTGCCAGCAGCCAAGTGGGGCTTACTAGCGGACATTTCTACGAGCAGTACTTC	CASSQVGLTSGHFYEQYF	TRBV4-2	TRBJ2-7	TRBD2	.
TGTGCCAGCAGTAGGGTCGTGGCGGGAGGGTACACAGATACGCAGTATTTT	CASSRVVAGGYTDTQYF	TRBV6-1	TRBJ2-3	TRBD2	many
TGTGCCAGCAGCTCCCCCTGGACACACCAAGAGACCCAGTGCTTC	CASSSPWTHQETQCF	TRBV11-2	TRBJ2-5	.	.
TGTGCCAGCAGTTTAGCTGGGTTTAGCTCCTACAGTGAGCAGTTCTTC	CASSLAGFSSYSEQFF	TRBV6-5	TRBJ2-1	.	once
TGTGCCAGCAGCCGTCCCTACAGAGACTATGGCTACACCTTC	CASSRPYRDYGYTF	TRBV7-9	TRBJ1-2	.	.
TGTGCCACCGGGACAAGGGGCCAAGAGACCCAGTACTTC	CATGTRGQETQYF	TRBV28	TRBJ2-5	.	.
TGTGCCAGCAGCTTGTCCAGTTATCGGGGACTAGACTACAATGAGCAGTTCTTC	CASSLSSYRGLDYNEQFF	TRBV7-2	TRBJ2-1	TRBD2	.
TGCAGTGCTAGAGGTCTGGGAGGAGGGAATGAGCAGTTCTTC	CSARGLGGGNEQFF	TRBV20-1	TRBJ2-1	.	.
TGTGCCAGCAGTTTATGGACATCGGGCTACACCTTC	CASSLWTSGYTF	TRBV28	TRBJ1-2	.	many
TGTGCCAGCTCACCTGGGTCAGGACCCCAAGAGACCCAGTACTTC	CASSPGSGPQETQYF	TRBV18	TRBJ2-5	.	few
TGCGCCAGCAGCCAAGATCTAGCGGGAAGGTTGGGGACCCAGTACTTC	CASSQDLAGRLGTQYF	TRBV4-3	TRBJ2-5	TRBD2	.
TGTGCCAGCAGTCTTGGACACCTCGCCTATGGCTACACCTTC	CASSLGHLAYGYTF	TRBV28	TRBJ1-2	.	few
TGCAGTGCTGCCCCCCGGAAGACAGGGATAAACTACGAGCAGTACTTC	CSAAPRKTGINYEQYF	TRBV20-1	TRBJ2-7	TRBD1	.
TGTGCCAGCAGCTCAACGACAGGGGGACGCACTGAAGCTTTCTTT	CASSSTTGGRTEAFF	TRBV5-5	TRBJ1-1	TRBD1	.
TGTGCCAGCAGTTACAGTGCAGACCTGCGGGAGCAGTACTTC	CASSYSADLREQYF	TRBV6-5	TRBJ2-7	.	many
TGCAGTGCTCGACTGGTCAATGAGCAGTTCTTC	CSARLVNEQFF	TRBV20-1	TRBJ2-1	.	few
TGTGCCAGCAGTAGTCACAGTCAAGTGACCCAGTACTTC	CASSSHSQVTQYF	TRBV6-1	TRBJ2-5	.	many
TGCGCCAGCAGCCAAGATGAACTAGCGGGGAATTACAATGAGCAGTTCTTC	CASSQDELAGNYNEQFF	TRBV4-1	TRBJ2-1	TRBD2	.
TGTGCCAGCACCCACGCGGGGCTCTATAGCAATCAGCCCCAGCATTTT	CASTHAGLYSNQPQHF	TRBV6-1	TRBJ1-5	.	many
TGTGCCAGCAGCCAAGCGGGCGGGAGGGGGACCTACAATGAGCAGTTCTTC	CASSQAGGRGTYNEQFF	TRBV4-2	TRBJ2-1	TRBD2	.
TGTGCCAGCAGCTTAGTAGGGTCTAACACAGATACGCAGTATTTT	CASSLVGSNTDTQYF	TRBV7-2	TRBJ2-3	.	.
TGCGCCAGCAGCCGGCGTACGACGGATACGCAGTATTTT	CASSRRTTDTQYF	TRBV4-1	TRBJ2-3	.	.
TGTGCCAGCAGCTTAAGGGGGGGAAGGGGGCAGTACTTC	CASSLRGGRGQYF	TRBV7-2	TRBJ2-7	.	few
TGTGCCAGCAGCTTAGTTGCGGGGTTAACCAATGAGCAGTTCTTC	CASSLVAGLTNEQFF	TRBV11-2	TRBJ2-1	.	.
TGCAGTGCTAGATCCGGGGCGGGGGAGATTCGGCTCAATGAGCAGTTCTTC	CSARSGAGEIRLNEQFF	TRBV20-1	TRBJ2-1	TRBD2	many